This T cell receptor beta chain emerged from a study of control samples from healthy donors and cancer patients. Sequencing used immunoSEQ multiplex PCR; TCRdb keeps in-frame clones, though not all of them. The table shows roughly 84,000 clones, with 91% occurring only once. Trimming pared 3 bases from V and 8 bases from J, leaving 10 bases between. Germline CDR1 and CDR2: DFQATT and SNEGSKA (reference sequence). This CDR3 has 11 residues. The TCR comes from a man over 45 in good health. This sequence joins TRBV20-1 and TRBJ1-1, with D tentatively TRBD1 (5 bases). The specimen sequenced was blood. CDR3 coding DNA: TGCAGTGCTAGGATTAGGGGCGAAGCTTTCTTT. Translating gives CSARIRGEAFF.